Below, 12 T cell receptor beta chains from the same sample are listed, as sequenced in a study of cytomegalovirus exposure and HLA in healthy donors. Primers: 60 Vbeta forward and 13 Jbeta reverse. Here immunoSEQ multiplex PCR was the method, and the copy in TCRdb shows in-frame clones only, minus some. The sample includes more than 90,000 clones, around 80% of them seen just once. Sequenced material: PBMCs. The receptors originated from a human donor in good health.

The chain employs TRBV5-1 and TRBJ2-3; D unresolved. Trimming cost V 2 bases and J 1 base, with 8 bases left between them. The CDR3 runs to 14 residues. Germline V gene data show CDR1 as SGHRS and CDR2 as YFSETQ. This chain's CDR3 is CASSFRSGTDTQYF. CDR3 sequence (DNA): TGCGCCAGCAGCTTTCGTTCCGGCACAGATACGCAGTATTTT.

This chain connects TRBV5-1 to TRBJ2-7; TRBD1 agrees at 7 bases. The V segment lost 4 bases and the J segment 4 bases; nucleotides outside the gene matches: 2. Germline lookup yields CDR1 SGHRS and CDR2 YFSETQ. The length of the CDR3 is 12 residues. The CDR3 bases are TGCGCCAGCAGCGTACAGGGGTACGAGCAGTACTTC. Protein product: CASSVQGYEQYF.

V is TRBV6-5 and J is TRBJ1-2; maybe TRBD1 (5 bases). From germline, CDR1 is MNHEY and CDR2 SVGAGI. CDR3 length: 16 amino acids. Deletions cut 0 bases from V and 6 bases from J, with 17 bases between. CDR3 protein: CASSYSLLKGADGYTF. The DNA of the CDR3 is TGTGCCAGCAGTTACTCCCTTCTGAAAGGGGCCGATGGCTACACCTTC.

CDR3 DNA sequence: TGTGCCAGTAGTCCTCATACCGGGACAGATATCTACAATGAGCAGTTCTTC. Amino acid sequence: CASSPHTGTDIYNEQFF. The chain recombines TRBV19 with TRBJ2-1; 7 bases map to TRBD1. Germline-derived CDR1 and CDR2 are LNHDA and SQIVND (reference sequence). Trimming took 5 bases from V and 3 from J; bases not matched to a gene: 13. The length of the CDR3 is 17 residues.

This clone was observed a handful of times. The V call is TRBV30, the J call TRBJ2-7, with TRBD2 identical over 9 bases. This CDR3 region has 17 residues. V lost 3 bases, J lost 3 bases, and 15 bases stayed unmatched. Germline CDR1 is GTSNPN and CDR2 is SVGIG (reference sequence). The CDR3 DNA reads TGTGCCTGGAGCGACAACCATCGCGAGACTAGCGGCTACGAGCAGTACTTC. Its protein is CAWSDNHRETSGYEQYF.

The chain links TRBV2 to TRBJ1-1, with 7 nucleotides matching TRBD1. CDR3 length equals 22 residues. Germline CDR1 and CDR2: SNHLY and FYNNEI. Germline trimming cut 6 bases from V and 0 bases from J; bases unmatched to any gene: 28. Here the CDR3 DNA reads TGTGCCAGCAGCGAACTATTTGCCCGGTGGGGGACAGCGAACTCGATGAACACTGAAGCTTTCTTT. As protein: CASSELFARWGTANSMNTEAFF. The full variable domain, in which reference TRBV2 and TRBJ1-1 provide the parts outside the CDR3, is EPEVTQTPSHQVTQMGQEVILRCVPISNHLYFYWYRQILGQKVEFLVSFYNNEISEKSEIFDDQFSVERPDGSNFTLKIRSTKLEDSAMYFCASSELFARWGTANSMNTEAFFGQGTRLTVV.

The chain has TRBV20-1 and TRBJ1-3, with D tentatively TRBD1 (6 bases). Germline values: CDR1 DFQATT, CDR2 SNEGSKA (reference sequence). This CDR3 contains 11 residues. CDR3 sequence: CSQRTGNTIYF. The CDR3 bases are TGCAGCCAACGCACAGGGAACACCATATATTTT.

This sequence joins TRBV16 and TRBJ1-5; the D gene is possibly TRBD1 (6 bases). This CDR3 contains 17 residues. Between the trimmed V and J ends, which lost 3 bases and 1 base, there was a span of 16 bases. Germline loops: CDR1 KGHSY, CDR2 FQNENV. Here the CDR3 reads CASSQGAGAWSNQPQHF. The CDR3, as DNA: TGTGCCAGCAGCCAGGGGGCGGGGGCGTGGAGCAATCAGCCCCAGCATTTT. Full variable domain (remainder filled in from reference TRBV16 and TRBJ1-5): GEEVAQTPKHLVRGEGQKAKLYCAPIKGHSYVFWYQQVLKNEFKFLISFQNENVFDETGMPKERFSAKCLPNSPCSLEIQATKLEDSAVYFCASSQGAGAWSNQPQHFGDGTRLSIL.

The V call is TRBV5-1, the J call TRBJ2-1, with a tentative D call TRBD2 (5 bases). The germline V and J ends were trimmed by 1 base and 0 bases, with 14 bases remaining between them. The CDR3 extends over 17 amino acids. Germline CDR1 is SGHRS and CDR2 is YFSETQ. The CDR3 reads CASSLTLLARSYNEQFF. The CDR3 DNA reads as TGCGCCAGCAGCTTGACATTGCTAGCACGCTCCTACAATGAGCAGTTCTTC.

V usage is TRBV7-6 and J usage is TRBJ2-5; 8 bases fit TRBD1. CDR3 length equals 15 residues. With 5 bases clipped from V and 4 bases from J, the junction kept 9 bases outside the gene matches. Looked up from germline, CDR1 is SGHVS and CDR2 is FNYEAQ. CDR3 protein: CASSRGQGRGETQYF. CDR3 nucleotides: TGTGCCAGCAGCCGAGGACAGGGTAGGGGAGAGACCCAGTACTTC. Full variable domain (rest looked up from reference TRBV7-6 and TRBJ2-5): GAGVSQSPRYKVTKRGQDVALRCDPISGHVSLYWYRQALGQGPEFLTYFNYEAQQDKSGLPNDRFSAERPEGSISTLTIQRTEQRDSAMYRCASSRGQGRGETQYFGPGTRLLVL.

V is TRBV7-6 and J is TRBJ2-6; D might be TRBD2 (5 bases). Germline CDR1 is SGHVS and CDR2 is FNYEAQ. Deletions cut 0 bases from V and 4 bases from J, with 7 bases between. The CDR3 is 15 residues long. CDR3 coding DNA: TGTGCCAGCAGCTTAGCGCCGGGAGGGGCCAACGTCCTGACTTTC. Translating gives CASSLAPGGANVLTF. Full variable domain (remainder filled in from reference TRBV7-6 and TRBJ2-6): GAGVSQSPRYKVTKRGQDVALRCDPISGHVSLYWYRQALGQGPEFLTYFNYEAQQDKSGLPNDRFSAERPEGSISTLTIQRTEQRDSAMYRCASSLAPGGANVLTFGAGSRLTVL.

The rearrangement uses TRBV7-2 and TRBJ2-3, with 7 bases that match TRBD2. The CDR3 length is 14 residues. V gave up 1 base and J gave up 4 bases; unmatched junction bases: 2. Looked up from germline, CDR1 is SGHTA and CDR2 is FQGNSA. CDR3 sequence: CASSLVGGPDTQYF. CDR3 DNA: TGTGCCAGCAGCTTAGTGGGAGGGCCAGATACGCAGTATTTT.